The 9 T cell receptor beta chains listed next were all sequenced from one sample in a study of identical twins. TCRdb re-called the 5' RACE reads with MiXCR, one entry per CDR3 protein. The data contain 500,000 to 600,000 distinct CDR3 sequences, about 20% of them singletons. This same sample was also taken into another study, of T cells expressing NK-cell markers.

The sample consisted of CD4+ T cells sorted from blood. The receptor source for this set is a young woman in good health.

The CDR3 spells CASSDQTWAQYF. CDR3 in DNA: TGTGCCAGCAGTGACCAAACTTGGGCCCAGTACTTC. This chain connects TRBV6-1 to TRBJ2-5; D call uncertain. Germline loops: CDR1 MNHNS, CDR2 SASEGT. The CDR3 contains 12 residues. V lost 3 bases to trimming and J lost 9 bases, with 11 bases between them.

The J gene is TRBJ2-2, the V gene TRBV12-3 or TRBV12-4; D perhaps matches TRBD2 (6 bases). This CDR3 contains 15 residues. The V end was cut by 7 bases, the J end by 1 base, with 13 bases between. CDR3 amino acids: CASTPGVLNTGELFF. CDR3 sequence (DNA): TGTGCCAGCACCCCGGGAGTCCTGAACACCGGGGAGCTGTTTTTT.

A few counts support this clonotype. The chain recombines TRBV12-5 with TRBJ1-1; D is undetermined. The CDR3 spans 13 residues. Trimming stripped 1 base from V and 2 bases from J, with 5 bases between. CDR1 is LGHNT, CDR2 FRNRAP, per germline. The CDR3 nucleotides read TGTGCTAGTGGTTTGGCGTTAAACACTGAAGCTTTCTTT. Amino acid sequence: CASGLALNTEAFF.

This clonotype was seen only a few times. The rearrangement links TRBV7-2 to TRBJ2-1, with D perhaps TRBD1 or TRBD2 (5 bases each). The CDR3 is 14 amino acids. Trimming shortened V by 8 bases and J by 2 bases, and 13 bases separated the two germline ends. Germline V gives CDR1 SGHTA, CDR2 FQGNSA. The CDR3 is CASGTYGPYNEQFF. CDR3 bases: TGTGCCAGCGGGACCTATGGGCCCTACAATGAGCAGTTCTTC.

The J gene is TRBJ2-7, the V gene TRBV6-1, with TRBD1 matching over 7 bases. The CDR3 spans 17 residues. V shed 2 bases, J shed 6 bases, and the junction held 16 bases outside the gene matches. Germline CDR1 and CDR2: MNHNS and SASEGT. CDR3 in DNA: TGTGCCAGCAGTGAATGGGAAGGGGGCGCCGGTTGGGTCGAGCAGTACTTC. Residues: CASSEWEGGAGWVEQYF.

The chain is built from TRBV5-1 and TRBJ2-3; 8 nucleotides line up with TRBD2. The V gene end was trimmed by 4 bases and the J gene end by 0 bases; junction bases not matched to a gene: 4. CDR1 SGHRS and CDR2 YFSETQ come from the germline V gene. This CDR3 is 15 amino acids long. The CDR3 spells CASSALAGSTDTQYF. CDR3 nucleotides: TGCGCCAGCAGCGCTCTAGCGGGCAGCACAGATACGCAGTATTTT.

The CDR3 is CASSARFDSYEQYF. The CDR3, as DNA: TGTGCCAGCAGTGCCAGGTTCGACAGCTACGAGCAGTACTTC. This chain joins TRBV6-1 and TRBJ2-7; a weak D match, TRBD1 (5 bases). From germline, CDR1 is MNHNS and CDR2 SASEGT. CDR3 size: 14 residues. Trimming removed 4 bases from V and 3 bases from J, with 13 bases in between.

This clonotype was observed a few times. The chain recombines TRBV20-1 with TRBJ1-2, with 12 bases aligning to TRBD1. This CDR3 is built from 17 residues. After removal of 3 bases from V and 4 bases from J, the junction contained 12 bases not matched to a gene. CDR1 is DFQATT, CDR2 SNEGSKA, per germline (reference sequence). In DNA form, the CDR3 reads TGCAGTGCTAGTGGGCCGGGACAGGGGGCAAATTCCTATGGCTACACCTTC. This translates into CSASGPGQGANSYGYTF.

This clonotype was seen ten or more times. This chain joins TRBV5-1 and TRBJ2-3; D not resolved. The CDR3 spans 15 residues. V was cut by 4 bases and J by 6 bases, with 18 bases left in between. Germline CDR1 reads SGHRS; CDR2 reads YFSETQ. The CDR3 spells CASSPGAYPVDTQYF. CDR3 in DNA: TGCGCCAGCAGCCCCGGTGCCTACCCCGTCGATACGCAGTATTTT.